This passage covers 13 T cell receptor beta chains from one sample sequenced in a study of CD8 T cells in Susac syndrome. RNA amounts of roughly 0.5 to 1 ug underwent reverse transcription with random hexamers. From the immunoSEQ multiplex PCR reads, TCRdb called clonotypes with MiXCR, one entry per CDR3 protein. This table holds around 150,000 distinct CDR3 sequences, about 93% found once. Sample: CD8+ T cells from PBMCs. Receptors were obtained from a human donor in good health.

This chain connects TRBV20-1 to TRBJ2-5, with no clear D. Looked up from germline, CDR1 is DFQATT and CDR2 is SNEGSKA (reference sequence). The CDR3 is made up of 11 amino acids. V was clipped by 0 bases and J by 3 bases, with 2 bases between them. The CDR3 here is CSARDKETQYF. The CDR3 DNA is TGCAGTGCTAGAGATAAAGAGACCCAGTACTTC.

V and J are TRBV30 and TRBJ2-7; TRBD1 is a possible D gene (6 bases). The CDR3 runs to 13 residues. Trimming took 8 bases from V and 2 from J, leaving 16 bases between them. Germline CDR1 GTSNPN, CDR2 SVGIG (reference sequence). The CDR3 nucleotides read TGTGCCCTCGGTCCAGGGGTCCCCTACGAGCAGTACTTC. Protein sequence: CALGPGVPYEQYF.

V and J are TRBV9 and TRBJ2-1; 7 bases match TRBD1. Germline V gene sequence: CDR1 SGDLS, CDR2 YYNGEE. V shed 4 bases and J 4 bases; nucleotides not matched to a gene: 5. The CDR3 totals 14 residues. The CDR3 reads CASSPSTGYNEQFF. The DNA of the CDR3 is TGTGCCAGCAGCCCCTCGACAGGGTACAATGAGCAGTTCTTC.

This clonotype turned up a few times. The chain links TRBV7-2 to TRBJ1-5; the D gene is possibly TRBD1 (5 bases). Trimming left V 3 bases short and J 0 bases short, with 9 bases between. The CDR3 extends over 15 amino acids. Germline V lookup: CDR1 SGHTA, CDR2 FQGNSA. The DNA for the CDR3 is TGTGCCAGCAGCTTGGGGCCTTATAGCAATCAGCCCCAGCATTTT. It yields the protein CASSLGPYSNQPQHF.

This chain joins TRBV9 and TRBJ2-5, with D perhaps matching TRBD2 (6 bases). The V end lost 3 bases, the J end lost 1 base, and 13 bases lay between the germline ends. The germline V gene encodes CDR1 SGDLS and CDR2 YYNGEE. This CDR3 has 15 residues. The CDR3 DNA is TGTGCCAGCAGCGCGAGCGGGTCAGCCCAAGAGACCCAGTACTTC. Protein sequence: CASSASGSAQETQYF.

The rearrangement joins TRBV9 to TRBJ2-5; perhaps TRBD2 as D (6 bases). CDR3 length: 16 amino acids. Germline assignment: CDR1 SGDLS and CDR2 YYNGEE. The V end lost 0 bases, the J end lost 3 bases, and 15 bases lay between the germline ends. Here the CDR3 DNA reads TGTGCCAGCAGCGTAGCGGGGGATCGGGGAGAAGAGACCCAGTACTTC. Its translation is CASSVAGDRGEETQYF.

The gene calls are TRBV29-1 and TRBJ2-2, with 10 bases aligning to TRBD2. The CDR3 has 14 residues. V shed 7 bases and J 4 bases; nucleotides not matched to a gene: 6. CDR1 SQVTM and CDR2 ANQGSEA come from the germline V gene. The CDR3 nucleotides are TGCAGCGCGGATCTAGCGGGAGTCACCGGGGAGCTGTTTTTT. This gives the protein CSADLAGVTGELFF.

CDR3 sequence reads: CSAPNYEQYF. CDR3 bases: TGCAGTGCTCCGAACTACGAGCAGTACTTC. The genes are TRBV20-1 and TRBJ2-7; D is undetermined. CDR3 length equals 10 residues. V lost 5 bases to trimming and J lost 3 bases, with 5 bases between them. CDR1 is DFQATT, CDR2 SNEGSKA, per germline (reference sequence).

The J gene is TRBJ2-7, the V gene TRBV27; 7 bases are a match to TRBD1. V was clipped by 2 bases and J by 0 bases; unmatched bases: 4. The CDR3 covers 15 residues. Germline V lookup: CDR1 MNHEY, CDR2 SMNVEV (reference sequence). The CDR3 is CASSLAGTDSYEQYF. The CDR3 nucleotides are TGTGCCAGCAGTTTAGCCGGGACAGACTCCTACGAGCAGTACTTC.

V gene TRBV6-1 combines with J gene TRBJ2-1, with D unresolved. Germline V CDR1 and CDR2: MNHNS, SASEGT. The CDR3 runs 16 residues. Trimming pared 5 bases from V and 4 bases from J, leaving 18 bases between. The CDR3 here is CASSTPRYPEYNEQFF. The CDR3 DNA follows: TGTGCCAGCAGTACCCCTAGGTACCCGGAATACAATGAGCAGTTCTTC.

The J gene is TRBJ2-1, the V gene TRBV6-5, with D possibly TRBD1 on 6 matching bases. The germline V gene encodes CDR1 MNHEY and CDR2 SVGAGI. The CDR3 contains 17 residues. Trimming took 2 bases from V and 3 from J, leaving 17 bases between them. This CDR3 reads CASSYDVQGTFYNEQFF. The CDR3 nucleotides read TGTGCCAGCAGTTACGATGTACAGGGAACTTTCTACAATGAGCAGTTCTTC.

The genes are TRBV2 and TRBJ2-3, with D hard to call. The V end lost 6 bases, the J end lost 1 base, and 11 bases lay between the germline ends. Germline V CDR1 and CDR2: SNHLY, FYNNEI. The CDR3 runs to 14 residues. The DNA of the CDR3 is TGTGCCAGCAGACGGGTCCCGCGCACAGATACGCAGTATTTT. Translated: CASRRVPRTDTQYF.

V usage is TRBV20-1 and J usage is TRBJ2-1; no clear D. This CDR3 spans 16 amino acids. With 5 bases removed from V and 4 bases from J, the gap between germline ends came to 21 bases. Germline CDR1 and CDR2: DFQATT and SNEGSKA (reference sequence). CDR3 sequence: CSARLPEAAHYNEQFF. CDR3 coding DNA: TGCAGTGCTCGCCTTCCCGAGGCAGCCCATTACAATGAGCAGTTCTTC.